The 16 T cell receptor beta chains listed next were all sequenced from one sample in a study of cytomegalovirus exposure and HLA in healthy donors (dated by TCRdb to about 2017). The method behind the library was the immunoSEQ multiplex PCR assay. For the multiplex PCR, a mixture combining 60 forward primers for TCR Vbeta segments and 13 reverse primers for TCR Jbeta segments was used. Here the immuneACCESS table is served through TCRdb, limited to in-frame sequences with V and J called. Missing clones are a known gap in these copies; in checked studies unresolved V genes cover under half, and the rest lacks a known reason. The sample's records list 100,000 to 150,000 clones. 1% of the sample is in the top ten clones. The source material was PBMCs. The receptors originated from a man aged 18 to 29 in good health and CMV-seronegative.

CDR3 nucleotide sequence: TGTGCCTGGACTAGGATTGATACGCAGTATTTT. This sequence encodes CAWTRIDTQYF. This chain links TRBV30 with TRBJ2-3; D uncertain. V lost 4 bases and J lost 6, with 8 bases in between. CDR1 and CDR2 (germline): GTSNPN, SVGIG (reference sequence). The CDR3 length is 11 residues.

This rearrangement joins TRBV5-1 to TRBJ2-7; 7 bases are a match to TRBD2. The CDR3 contains 14 residues. V lost 1 base and J lost 3; bases outside the gene matches: 4. Germline V CDR1 and CDR2: SGHRS, YFSETQ. The CDR3 loop reads CASSLSLADYEQYF. The CDR3 region has the DNA TGCGCCAGCAGCTTGAGTCTAGCGGACTACGAGCAGTACTTC.

The chain employs TRBV6-4 and TRBJ2-7, with D possibly matching TRBD1 (6 bases). There are 13 residues in the CDR3. Trimming left V 4 bases short and J 6 bases short, with 13 bases between. Germline V gene sequence: CDR1 MRHNA, CDR2 SNTAGT. The CDR3 reads CASSVTQGSEQYF. The CDR3 DNA reads as TGTGCCAGCAGTGTCACCCAGGGGTCCGAGCAGTACTTC.

The J gene is TRBJ1-2, the V gene TRBV9; D might be TRBD1 (5 bases). Germline assignment: CDR1 SGDLS and CDR2 YYNGEE. V was pared by 0 bases and J by 3 bases, with 12 bases between. The CDR3 consists of 15 residues. The CDR3 reads CASSVGVQADYGYTF. In DNA, the CDR3 is TGTGCCAGCAGCGTAGGCGTACAGGCAGACTATGGCTACACCTTC.

The J gene is TRBJ2-7, the V gene TRBV9; D is possibly TRBD1 (6 bases). Germline CDR1 SGDLS, CDR2 YYNGEE. This CDR3 has 14 residues. The germline V and J ends were trimmed by 1 base and 4 bases, with 12 bases remaining between them. The CDR3, as DNA: TGTGCCAGCAGCGTATTGCCAGGGGCTTACGAGCAGTACTTC. Translated: CASSVLPGAYEQYF.

This chain uses TRBV7-8 with TRBJ1-6; 7 bases agree with TRBD1. Germline CDR1 and CDR2: SGHVS and FQNEAQ. With 7 bases clipped from V and 2 bases from J, the junction kept 8 bases outside the gene matches. The CDR3 contains 16 residues. The CDR3 DNA reads as TGTGCCAGCATCCACGACAGGGTTACCTATAATTCACCCCTCCACTTT. It specifies CASIHDRVTYNSPLHF.

This rearrangement joins TRBV19 to TRBJ1-5; 7 nucleotides line up with TRBD1. The CDR3 spans 14 residues. After removal of 4 bases from V and 3 bases from J, the junction contained 3 bases not matched to a gene. In germline, CDR1 is LNHDA, CDR2 SQIVND (reference sequence). This CDR3 is CASSTGTVNQPQHF. The CDR3 bases are TGTGCCAGTAGTACCGGGACAGTCAATCAGCCCCAGCATTTT.

The chain joins TRBV27 to TRBJ1-2, with no clear D. Germline V gene lookup returns CDR1 MNHEY and CDR2 SMNVEV (reference sequence). The ends were cut back, 3 bases at V and 8 bases at J, with 13 bases in the middle. The CDR3 extends over 13 amino acids. The CDR3 reads CASSFTGSGGYTF. The CDR3 nucleotides are TGTGCCAGCAGTTTTACGGGGTCGGGCGGCTACACCTTC.

V usage is TRBV30 and J usage is TRBJ1-2; weak D call: TRBD1 (6 bases). Trimming removed 0 bases from V and 2 bases from J, with 13 bases in between. This CDR3 has 15 amino acids. From germline, CDR1 is GTSNPN and CDR2 SVGIG (reference sequence). The CDR3 spells CAWSVGGARNYGYTF. CDR3 DNA sequence: TGTGCCTGGAGTGTAGGGGGGGCGAGAAACTATGGCTACACCTTC. The full variable domain, rest sourced from reference TRBV30 and TRBJ1-2, is SQTIHQWPATLVQPVGSPLSLECTVEGTSNPNLYWYRQAAGRGLQLLFYSVGIGQISSEVPQNLSASRPQDRQFILSSKKLLLSDSGFYLCAWSVGGARNYGYTFGSGTRLTVV.

V gene TRBV27 combines with J gene TRBJ2-3, with 13 bases lining up with TRBD2. Germline loops: CDR1 MNHEY, CDR2 SMNVEV (reference sequence). J lost 6 bases, V lost 2 bases, and 5 bases had no gene match. The CDR3 loop spans 16 amino acids. Here the CDR3 reads CASSLILAGGVDTQYF. The CDR3 DNA reads as TGTGCCAGCAGTTTAATACTAGCGGGGGGGGTGGATACGCAGTATTTT.

The rearrangement links TRBV5-1 to TRBJ1-2; the match to TRBD1 covers 8 bases. The CDR3 has 16 amino acids. After removal of 4 bases from V and 5 bases from J, the junction contained 13 bases not matched to a gene. Germline V lookup: CDR1 SGHRS, CDR2 YFSETQ. The CDR3 sequence: CASSTQTGTGSYGYTF. The CDR3 DNA sequence: TGCGCCAGCAGCACACAAACCGGGACAGGTTCTTATGGCTACACCTTC. The variable domain in full, completed from reference TRBV5-1 and TRBJ1-2, reads KAGVTQTPRYLIKTRGQQVTLSCSPISGHRSVSWYQQTPGQGLQFLFEYFSETQRNKGNFPGRFSGRQFSNSRSEMNVSTLELGDSALYLCASSTQTGTGSYGYTFGSGTRLTVV.

The rearrangement joins TRBV6-1 to TRBJ1-2; possibly TRBD1 for D (5 bases). Germline V gives CDR1 MNHNS, CDR2 SASEGT. Trimming left V 1 base short and J 8 bases short, with 14 bases between. This CDR3 is built from 14 residues. CDR3 sequence reads: CASSEGGGVWGYTF. CDR3 nucleotides: TGTGCCAGCAGTGAAGGGGGCGGGGTATGGGGCTACACCTTC.

The genes are TRBV7-8 and TRBJ1-2, with a weak D call TRBD1 (6 bases). The germline CDR1 and CDR2 sequences are SGHVS and FQNEAQ. The CDR3 length is 14 residues. With 5 bases removed from V and 1 base from J, the gap between germline ends came to 11 bases. DNA for the CDR3: TGTGCCAGCAGCCTCGGACAGCTTAACTATGGCTACACCTTC. Its translation is CASSLGQLNYGYTF.

The chain links TRBV11-1 to TRBJ1-1, with 7 bases lining up with TRBD1. This CDR3 has 15 amino acids. The V gene end was trimmed by 5 bases and the J gene end by 5 bases; junction bases not matched to a gene: 11. From germline, CDR1 is SGHAT and CDR2 FQDESV (reference sequence). CDR3 sequence (DNA): TGTGCCAGCAGCCCCGAGGGGACAGATTATACTGAAGCTTTCTTT. It codes for CASSPEGTDYTEAFF.

V usage is TRBV6-6 and J usage is TRBJ1-2, with D uncertain. Germline lookup yields CDR1 MNHNY and CDR2 SVGAGI (reference sequence). V lost 5 bases to trimming and J lost 3 bases, with 4 bases between them. The CDR3 is 11 amino acids. CDR3 nucleotides: TGTGCCAGCAGTCCGGACTATGGCTACACCTTC. It translates to CASSPDYGYTF.

V usage is TRBV5-1 and J usage is TRBJ2-7, with TRBD2 matching 10 bases. The CDR3 is 17 amino acids. From germline, CDR1 is SGHRS and CDR2 YFSETQ. J was trimmed by 0 bases and V by 0 bases; bases with no gene match: 6. In DNA, the CDR3 is TGCGCCAGCAGCTTGGGGCTAGCGGGAGAAACCTCCTACGAGCAGTACTTC. It specifies CASSLGLAGETSYEQYF.